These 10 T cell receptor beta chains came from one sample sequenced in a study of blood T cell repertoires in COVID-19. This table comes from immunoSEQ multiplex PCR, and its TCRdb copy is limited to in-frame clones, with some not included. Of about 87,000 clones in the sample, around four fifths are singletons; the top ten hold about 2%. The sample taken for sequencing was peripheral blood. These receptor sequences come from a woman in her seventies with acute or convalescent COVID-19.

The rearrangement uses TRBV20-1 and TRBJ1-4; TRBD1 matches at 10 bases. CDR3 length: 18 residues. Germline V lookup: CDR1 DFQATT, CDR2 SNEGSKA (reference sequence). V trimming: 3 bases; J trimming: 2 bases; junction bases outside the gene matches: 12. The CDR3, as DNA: TGCAGTGCTAGTGGGTCCGGACAGGGGGGGGAGACTAATGAAAAACTGTTTTTT. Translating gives CSASGSGQGGETNEKLFF.

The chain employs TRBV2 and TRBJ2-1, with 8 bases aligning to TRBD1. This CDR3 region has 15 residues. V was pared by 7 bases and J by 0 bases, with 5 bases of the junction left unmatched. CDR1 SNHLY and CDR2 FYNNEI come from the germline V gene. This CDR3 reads CASNKDRASYNEQFF. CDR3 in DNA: TGTGCCAGCAATAAGGACAGGGCCTCCTACAATGAGCAGTTCTTC.

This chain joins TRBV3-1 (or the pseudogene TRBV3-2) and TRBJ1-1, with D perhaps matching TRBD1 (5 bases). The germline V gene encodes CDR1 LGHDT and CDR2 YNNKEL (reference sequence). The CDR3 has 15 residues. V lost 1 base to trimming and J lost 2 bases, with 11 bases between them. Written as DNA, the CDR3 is TGTGCCAGCAGCCAAGGCTGGGGGGTTAACACTGAAGCTTTCTTT. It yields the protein CASSQGWGVNTEAFF.

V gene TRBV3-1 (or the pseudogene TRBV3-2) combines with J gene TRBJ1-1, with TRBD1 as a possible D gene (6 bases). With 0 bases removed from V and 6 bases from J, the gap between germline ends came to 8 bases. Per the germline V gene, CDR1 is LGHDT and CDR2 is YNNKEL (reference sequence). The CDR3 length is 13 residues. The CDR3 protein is CASSQEGGPEAFF. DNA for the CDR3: TGTGCCAGCAGCCAAGAAGGGGGTCCTGAAGCTTTCTTT.

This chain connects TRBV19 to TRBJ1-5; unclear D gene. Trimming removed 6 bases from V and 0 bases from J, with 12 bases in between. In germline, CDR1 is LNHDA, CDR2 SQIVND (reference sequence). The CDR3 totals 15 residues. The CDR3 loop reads CASSPSGDSNQPQHF. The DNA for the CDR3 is TGTGCCAGTAGCCCGAGCGGGGATAGCAATCAGCCCCAGCATTTT.

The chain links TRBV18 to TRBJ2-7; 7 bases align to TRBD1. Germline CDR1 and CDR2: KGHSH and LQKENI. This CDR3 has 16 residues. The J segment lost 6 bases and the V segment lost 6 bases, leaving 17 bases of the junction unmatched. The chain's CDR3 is CASSPSGQHRGGEQYF. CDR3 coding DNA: TGTGCCAGCTCCCCTTCGGGACAGCACAGAGGGGGCGAGCAGTACTTC. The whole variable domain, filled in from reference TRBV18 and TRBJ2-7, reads NAGVMQNPRHLVRRRGQEARLRCSPMKGHSHVYWYRQLPEEGLKFMVYLQKENIIDESGMPKERFSAEFPKEGPSILRIQQVVRGDSAAYFCASSPSGQHRGGEQYFGPGTRLTVT.

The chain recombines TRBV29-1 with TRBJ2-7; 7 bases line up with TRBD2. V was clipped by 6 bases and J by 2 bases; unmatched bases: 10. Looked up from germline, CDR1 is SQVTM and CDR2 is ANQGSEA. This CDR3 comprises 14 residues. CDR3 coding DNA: TGCAGCGTCCTGGGGACTACCCCTACCTACGAGCAGTACTTC. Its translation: CSVLGTTPTYEQYF.

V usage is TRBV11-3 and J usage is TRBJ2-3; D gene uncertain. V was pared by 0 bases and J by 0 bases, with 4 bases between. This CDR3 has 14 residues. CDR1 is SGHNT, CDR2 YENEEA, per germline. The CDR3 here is CASSLDTSTDTQYF. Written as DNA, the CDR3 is TGTGCCAGCAGCTTAGATACTAGCACAGATACGCAGTATTTT.

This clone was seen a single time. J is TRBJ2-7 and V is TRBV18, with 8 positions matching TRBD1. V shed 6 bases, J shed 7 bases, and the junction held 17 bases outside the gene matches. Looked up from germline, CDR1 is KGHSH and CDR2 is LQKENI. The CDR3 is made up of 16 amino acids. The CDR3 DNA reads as TGTGCCAGCTCCCCTCCCGGGACAGGAGGTGTTCGTGAGCAGTACTTC. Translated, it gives CASSPPGTGGVREQYF.

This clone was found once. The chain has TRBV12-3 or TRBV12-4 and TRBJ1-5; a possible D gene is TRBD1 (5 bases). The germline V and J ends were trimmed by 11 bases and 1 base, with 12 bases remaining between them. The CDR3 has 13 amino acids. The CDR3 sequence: CACRGGSNQPQHF. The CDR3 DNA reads TGTGCCTGTCGGGGGGGGAGCAATCAGCCCCAGCATTTT.